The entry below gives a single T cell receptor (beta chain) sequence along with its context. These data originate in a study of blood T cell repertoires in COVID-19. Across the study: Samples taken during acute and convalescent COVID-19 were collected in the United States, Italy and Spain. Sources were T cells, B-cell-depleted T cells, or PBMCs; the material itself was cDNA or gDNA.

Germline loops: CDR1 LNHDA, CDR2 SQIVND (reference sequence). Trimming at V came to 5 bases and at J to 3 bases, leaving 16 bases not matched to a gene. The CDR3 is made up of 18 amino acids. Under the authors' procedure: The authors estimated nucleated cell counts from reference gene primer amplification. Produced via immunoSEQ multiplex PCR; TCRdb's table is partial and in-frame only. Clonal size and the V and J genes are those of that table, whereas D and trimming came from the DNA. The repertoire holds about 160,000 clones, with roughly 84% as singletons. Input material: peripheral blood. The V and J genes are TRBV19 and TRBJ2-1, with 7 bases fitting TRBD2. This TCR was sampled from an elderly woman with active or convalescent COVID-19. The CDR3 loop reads CASSALPGGPRYYNEQFF. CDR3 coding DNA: TGTGCCAGTAGTGCCTTGCCGGGAGGCCCACGATACTACAATGAGCAGTTCTTC.